This T cell receptor beta chain was sequenced during a study of Ad26.COV2.S vaccination and SARS-CoV-2 variants. Study-wide results and caveats: Possible underestimation of total T cell responses by the TCR breadth and depth analyses was noted.

Treatment reported: 15 to 20 received Ad26.COV2.S at low or high dose, single or two shots; five or six received placebo; per-sample allocation not given. Samples came from day 63 after the first vaccine or placebo injection. Germline CDR1 reads MDHEN; CDR2 reads SYDVKM. The CDR3 length is 11 residues. V was pared by 4 bases and J by 6 bases, with 7 bases between. Remarks on this clone: Its antigen remains unknown.

Here immunoSEQ multiplex PCR was the method, and the copy in TCRdb shows in-frame clones only, minus some. The table shows roughly 350,000 clones, with less than 90% occurring only once. V gene TRBV28 combines with J gene TRBJ2-7; D is uncertain. The material sequenced was peripheral blood, taken in a trial of Ad26.COV2.S vaccine versus placebo. The origin of this receptor is a person aged 18-60 years who received the Ad26.COV2.S COVID-19 vaccine or a placebo. The CDR3 sequence is CASSYVREQYF. The DNA of the CDR3 is TGTGCCAGCAGTTATGTCCGCGAGCAGTACTTC.